This T cell receptor beta chain was documented in a study of blood T cell repertoires in COVID-19. Whole-study context: Material from acute and convalescent COVID-19 was sourced from the United States, Italy and Spain. T cells, B-cell-depleted T cells, or PBMCs supplied cDNA or gDNA.

Comment on this clone: Other DNA sequences from this sample encode an identical CDR3 as well.

CDR3 length: 13 amino acids. Deletions cut 4 bases from V and 1 base from J, with 6 bases between. Germline V gene data show CDR1 as SGHNT and CDR2 as YYREEE (reference sequence). Per the study methods: Cell counts per sample came from amplifying reference gene primers. TCRdb's table, derived via immunoSEQ multiplex PCR, lists solely in-frame clones and lacks some. That table furnishes V, J and clone size, whereas the DNA furnished D and trimming. This table holds roughly 110,000 clones, 75% to 90% found once. The sequenced sample consisted of peripheral blood. The chain uses TRBV5-4 and TRBJ1-3; D is ambiguous. This receptor was identified in a human donor in a cohort sampled during active COVID-19. The DNA of the CDR3 is TGTGCCAGCAGCCCTAGGTCTGGAAACACCATATATTTT. It encodes CASSPRSGNTIYF.